This T cell receptor beta chain was recorded in a study of shared clonotypes between healthy human individuals. Repertoires were generated with immunoSEQ multiplex PCR, while TCRdb's copy carries only in-frame clones and drops some. The sample consists of roughly 700,000 clones, approximately 79% of them appearing once. V was cut by 4 bases and J by 7 bases, with 10 bases left in between. CDR3 size: 13 residues. Germline values: CDR1 ENHRY, CDR2 SYGVKD. Worth noting for this clone: No antigen is known for it.

Study-level findings and limits: In general, naive subsets displayed greater estimated richness than memory subsets did. Tissue TCR repertoires likely differ from these blood-only repertoires.

All donors qualified as healthy HIV-negative adults and had experienced no recent acute infections or vaccinations. The receptor comes from a woman aged 25 to 45 in good health. The material sequenced was memory CD4+ T cells sorted from blood. As for subset: CD45RA-negative fraction. The chain couples TRBV10-3 to TRBJ2-2, with D perhaps matching TRBD1 or TRBD2 (5 bases each). The CDR3 spells CAISGRGDGELFF. CDR3 nucleotide sequence: TGTGCCATCAGTGGTCGAGGGGACGGGGAGCTGTTTTTT.